This record looks at one T cell receptor beta chain sequence and its context. Survey-level immunoSEQ sequencing profiled the TCR beta repertoire. The protocol was immunoSEQ multiplex PCR, while the TCRdb copy is restricted to in-frame clones and leaves out a portion. The profile covers tens of thousands of clones, with about 93% appearing a single time and around 4.6% taken by the ten largest. CDR3 length: 10 amino acids. V lost 2 bases and J 10 bases, leaving 8 bases between the germline ends. CDR1 is SQVTM, CDR2 ANQGSEA, per germline. The receptor's source is a man between 40 and 49 years old with rheumatoid arthritis. The sample consisted of PBMCs. The chain uses TRBV29-1 and TRBJ1-1; D is unresolved. The CDR3 sequence is CSVEKGGAFF. DNA of the CDR3: TGCAGCGTTGAAAAAGGTGGAGCTTTCTTT.